This T cell receptor (beta chain) was profiled in a study of shared clonotypes between healthy human individuals. General study points: Lower generation probabilities were found for non-shared clonotypes than for those shared by all four donors.

Method: immunoSEQ multiplex PCR; TCRdb's copy keeps in-frame clones and lacks some. The table shows around 510,000 clones, with approximately 95% occurring only once. Subsets obtained from CD4+ cells comprised CD45RA+ naive and CD45RA-negative memory cells. The V gene's germline CDR1 is MDHEN and CDR2 SYDVKM. CDR3 length: 13 amino acids. On this clone itself: The antigen is unknown. A read error may account for a junction end that differs from germline.

This clonotype was sampled from a woman between 25 and 40 years old in good health. The sample comprised naive CD4+ T cells sorted from blood. Subset denoted: CD45RA+ positively selected. This chain joins TRBV28 and TRBJ1-2; 8 nucleotides agree with TRBD1. This chain's CDR3 is CASSRVTDRGGTF. CDR3 DNA sequence: TGTGCAAGCAGTAGGGTGACAGACAGGGGAGGTACCTTC.